This entry features one TCR beta chain sequence. Antigen unknown. This specimen comes from a study of beta chain features in type 1 diabetes. Study conclusions and caveats: Shortening that was moderate but significant affected the TCRB CDR3s of Type 1 diabetes patients in all four CD4+ subsets. More deletions and fewer insertions at VDJ junctions were seen in type 1 diabetes patients. It was possible that PCR favored shorter templates, equally so in patients and controls.

The isolated RNA, all of it, was reverse transcribed, so expressed TCRB transcripts were what got sequenced. Sequenced by immunoSEQ multiplex PCR; TCRdb stores in-frame clones only, minus some. This table holds roughly 150,000 clones, around 9% found once. V was cut by 3 bases and J by 5 bases, with 19 bases left in between. The germline V gene encodes CDR1 LNHDA and CDR2 SQIVND (reference sequence). CDR3 length: 16 amino acids. This clonotype originated in a woman aged 25-40 years with type 1 diabetes. The V and J genes are TRBV19 and TRBJ2-5; tentative D call: TRBD2 (6 bases). Sequencing was carried out using central memory CD4+ T cells from blood. Here the CDR3 DNA reads TGTGCCAGTAGTATGAGGAGGGTCGCCCGAGGGGAGACCCAGTACTTC. Its protein product is CASSMRRVARGETQYF. Looking up the rest from reference TRBV19 and TRBJ2-5 gives the full variable domain: DGGITQSPKYLFRKEGQNVTLSCEQNLNHDAMYWYRQDPGQGLRLIYYSQIVNDFQKGDIAEGYSVSREKKESFPLTVTSAQKNPTAFYLCASSMRRVARGETQYFGPGTRLLVL.